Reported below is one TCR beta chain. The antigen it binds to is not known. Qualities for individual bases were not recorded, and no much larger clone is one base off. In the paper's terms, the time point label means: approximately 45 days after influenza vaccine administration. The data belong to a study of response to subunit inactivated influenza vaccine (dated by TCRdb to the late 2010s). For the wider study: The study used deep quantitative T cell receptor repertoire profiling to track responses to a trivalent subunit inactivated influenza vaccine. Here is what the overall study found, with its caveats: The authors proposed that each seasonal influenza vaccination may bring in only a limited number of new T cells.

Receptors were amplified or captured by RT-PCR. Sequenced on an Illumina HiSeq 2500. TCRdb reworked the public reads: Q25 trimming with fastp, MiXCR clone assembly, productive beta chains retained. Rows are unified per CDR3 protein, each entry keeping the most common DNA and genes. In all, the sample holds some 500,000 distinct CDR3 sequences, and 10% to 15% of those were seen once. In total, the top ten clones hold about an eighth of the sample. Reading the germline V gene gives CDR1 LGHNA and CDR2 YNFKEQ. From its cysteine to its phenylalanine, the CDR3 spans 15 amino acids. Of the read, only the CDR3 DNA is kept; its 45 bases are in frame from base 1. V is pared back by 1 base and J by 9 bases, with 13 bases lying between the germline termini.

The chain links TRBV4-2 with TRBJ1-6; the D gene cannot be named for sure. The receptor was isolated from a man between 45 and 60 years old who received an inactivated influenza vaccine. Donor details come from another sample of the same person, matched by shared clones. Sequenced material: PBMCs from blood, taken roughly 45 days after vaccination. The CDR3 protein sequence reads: CASSQGEAVRSPLHF. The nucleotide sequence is TGTGCCAGCAGCCAAGGGGAAGCCGTTCGTTCACCCCTCCACTTT.